The entry below describes one T cell receptor (beta chain). The source of the sample is a study of T cell changes during pregnancy in multiple sclerosis. The CDR3 covers 16 residues. Germline CDR1 reads SGDLS; CDR2 reads YYNGEE. The V gene lost 4 bases and the J gene lost 0 bases, with 15 bases spanning the gap. TCRdb's table, derived via immunoSEQ multiplex PCR, lists solely in-frame clones and lacks some. The sample lists over 75,000 clones; approximately 92% were seen once. The sequence came from a female donor with multiple sclerosis, enrolled in a pregnancy study. The rearrangement links TRBV9 to TRBJ2-3; D is unclear. The material was peripheral blood, obtained in the first trimester of pregnancy. The CDR3 bases are TGTGCCAGCAGCCCAGGTTGGTCGGTGAGCACAGATACGCAGTATTTT. It yields the protein CASSPGWSVSTDTQYF.